This TCR beta chain was sequenced for a study of blood T cells in healthy people across ages. Trimming took 1 base from V and 3 from J, leaving 5 bases between them. The CDR3 loop spans 13 amino acids. A J-beta primer mix and a sample-barcoded 5' primer were used in a second PCR of roughly 7 to 12 cycles. MiXCR was run by TCRdb on the 5' RACE reads, yielding one entry per CDR3 protein. The repertoire has fewer than 1,200,000 distinct CDR3 sequences, approximately 26% of them found once; the top ten carry about 0.8%. The data also belong to a second study, concerning T cells of mothers and their children.

This receptor was taken from a girl aged 2-10 years in good health. The sequencing sample was made of blood. The gene calls are TRBV12-3 or TRBV12-4 and TRBJ2-3; D not resolved. This CDR3 is CASSLDTTDTQYF. CDR3 nucleotide sequence: TGTGCCAGCAGTTTAGATACAACAGATACGCAGTATTTT.